Detailed here is one T cell receptor beta chain. Antigen specificity is unknown. The sample is drawn from a study of T cell responses to AZD1222 COVID-19 vaccine. Whole-study results and caveats: Targeting of unmutated variant regions was reportedly seen in nearly half of spike-specific TCRs. Spike-wide vaccine-associated CD4 TCRs dominated at 160-218 and 743-854. A mostly white British donor set with more females was recruited, and clonal diversity was possibly underestimated. Baseline serostatus was positive in only a handful of AZD1222 recipients.

Here immunoSEQ multiplex PCR was the method, and the copy in TCRdb shows in-frame clones only, minus some. The table lists 100,000 to 150,000 clones, 80% to 95% of them singletons. The V end was cut by 5 bases, the J end by 0 bases, with 5 bases between. Per germline, CDR1 SGHTA and CDR2 FQGNSA. The CDR3 spans 13 residues. Sequencing used peripheral blood, obtained on day 0 of MenACWY control vaccination. The origin of this receptor is an adult in good health. The chain links TRBV7-2 to TRBJ2-1; D not certain. This CDR3 is CASSQSSYNEQFF. CDR3 nucleotide sequence: TGTGCCAGCAGCCAGAGCTCCTACAATGAGCAGTTCTTC.